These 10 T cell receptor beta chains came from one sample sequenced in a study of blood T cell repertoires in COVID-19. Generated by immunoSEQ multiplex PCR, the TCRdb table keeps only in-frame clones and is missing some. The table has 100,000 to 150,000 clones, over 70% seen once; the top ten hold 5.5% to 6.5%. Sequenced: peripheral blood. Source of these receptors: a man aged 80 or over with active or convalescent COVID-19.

The DNA of the CDR3 is TGTGCCATCAGTGAGTCGAGAGGCAATCAGCCCCAGCATTTT. This encodes CAISESRGNQPQHF. The rearrangement joins TRBV10-3 to TRBJ1-5; D gene ambiguous. The CDR3 consists of 14 residues. Germline V gene sequence: CDR1 ENHRY, CDR2 SYGVKD. Trimming removed 0 bases from V and 2 bases from J, with 5 bases in between.

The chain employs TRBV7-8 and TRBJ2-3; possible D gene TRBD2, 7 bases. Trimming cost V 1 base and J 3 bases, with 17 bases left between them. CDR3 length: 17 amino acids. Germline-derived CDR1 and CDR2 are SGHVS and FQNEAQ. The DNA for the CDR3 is TGTGCCAGCAGCTTAGGGGAGAGGGGGACTACAACAGATACGCAGTATTTT. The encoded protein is CASSLGERGTTTDTQYF.

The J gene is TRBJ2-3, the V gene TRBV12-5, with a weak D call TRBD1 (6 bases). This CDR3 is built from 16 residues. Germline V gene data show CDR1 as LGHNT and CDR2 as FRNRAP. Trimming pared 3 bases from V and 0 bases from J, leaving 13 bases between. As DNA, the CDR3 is TGTGCTAGTGGTTTAGGACAGCACATAAGCACAGATACGCAGTATTTT. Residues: CASGLGQHISTDTQYF. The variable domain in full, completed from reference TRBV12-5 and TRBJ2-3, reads DARVTQTPRHKVTEMGQEVTMRCQPILGHNTVFWYRQTMMQGLELLAYFRNRAPLDDSGMPKDRFSAEMPDATLATLKIQPSEPRDSAVYFCASGLGQHISTDTQYFGPGTRLTVL.

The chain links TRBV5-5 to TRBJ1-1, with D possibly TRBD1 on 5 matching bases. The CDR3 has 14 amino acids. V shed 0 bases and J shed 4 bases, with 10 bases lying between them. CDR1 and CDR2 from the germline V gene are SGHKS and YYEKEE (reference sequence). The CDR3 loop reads CASSLVGRATEAFF. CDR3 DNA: TGTGCCAGCAGCTTGGTGGGCAGGGCCACTGAAGCTTTCTTT.

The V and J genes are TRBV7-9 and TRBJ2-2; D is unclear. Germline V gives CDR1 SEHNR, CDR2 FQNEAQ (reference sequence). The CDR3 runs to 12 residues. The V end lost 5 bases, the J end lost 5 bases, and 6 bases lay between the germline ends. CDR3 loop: CASSPRTGELFF. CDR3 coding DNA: TGTGCCAGCAGCCCTAGAACCGGGGAGCTGTTTTTT.

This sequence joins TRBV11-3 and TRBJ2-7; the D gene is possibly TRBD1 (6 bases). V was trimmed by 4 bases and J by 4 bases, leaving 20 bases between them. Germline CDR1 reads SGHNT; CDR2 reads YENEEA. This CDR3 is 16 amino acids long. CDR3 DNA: TGTGCCAGCAGCTGGGGACAAAGGGACACCAAATACGAGCAGTACTTC. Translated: CASSWGQRDTKYEQYF. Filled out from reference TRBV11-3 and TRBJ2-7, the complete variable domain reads EAGVVQSPRYKIIEKKQPVAFWCNPISGHNTLYWYLQNLGQGPELLIRYENEEAVDDSQLPKDRFSAERLKGVDSTLKIQPAELGDSAVYLCASSWGQRDTKYEQYFGPGTRLTVT.

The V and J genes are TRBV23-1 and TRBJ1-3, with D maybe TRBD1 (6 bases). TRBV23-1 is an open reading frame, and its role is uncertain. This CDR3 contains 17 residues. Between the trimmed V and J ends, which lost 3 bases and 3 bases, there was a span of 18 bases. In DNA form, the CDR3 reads TGCGCCAGCAGTCAGGAGAACGGGGGGCTAAGTGGAAACACCATATATTTT. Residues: CASSQENGGLSGNTIYF.

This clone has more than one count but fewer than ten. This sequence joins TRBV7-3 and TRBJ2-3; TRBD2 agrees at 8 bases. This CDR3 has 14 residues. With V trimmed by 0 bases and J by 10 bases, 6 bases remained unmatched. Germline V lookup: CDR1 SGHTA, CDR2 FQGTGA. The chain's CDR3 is CASSLTPGGHPQYF. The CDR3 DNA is TGTGCCAGCAGCTTAACGCCGGGGGGGCACCCGCAGTATTTT.

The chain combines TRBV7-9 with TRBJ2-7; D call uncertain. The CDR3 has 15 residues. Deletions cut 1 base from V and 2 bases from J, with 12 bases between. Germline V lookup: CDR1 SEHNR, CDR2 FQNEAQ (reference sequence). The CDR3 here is CASSLEVSKTYEQYF. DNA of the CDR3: TGTGCCAGCAGCTTAGAGGTTAGCAAGACCTACGAGCAGTACTTC.

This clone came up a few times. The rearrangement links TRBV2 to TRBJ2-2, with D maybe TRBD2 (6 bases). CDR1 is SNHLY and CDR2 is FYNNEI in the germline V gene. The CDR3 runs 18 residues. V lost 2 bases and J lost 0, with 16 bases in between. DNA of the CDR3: TGTGCCAGCAGTGAATTGCCGCAGGGAGGCGCGAACACCGGGGAGCTGTTTTTT. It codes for CASSELPQGGANTGELFF. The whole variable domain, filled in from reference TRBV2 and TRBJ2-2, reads EPEVTQTPSHQVTQMGQEVILRCVPISNHLYFYWYRQILGQKVEFLVSFYNNEISEKSEIFDDQFSVERPDGSNFTLKIRSTKLEDSAMYFCASSELPQGGANTGELFFGEGSRLTVL.